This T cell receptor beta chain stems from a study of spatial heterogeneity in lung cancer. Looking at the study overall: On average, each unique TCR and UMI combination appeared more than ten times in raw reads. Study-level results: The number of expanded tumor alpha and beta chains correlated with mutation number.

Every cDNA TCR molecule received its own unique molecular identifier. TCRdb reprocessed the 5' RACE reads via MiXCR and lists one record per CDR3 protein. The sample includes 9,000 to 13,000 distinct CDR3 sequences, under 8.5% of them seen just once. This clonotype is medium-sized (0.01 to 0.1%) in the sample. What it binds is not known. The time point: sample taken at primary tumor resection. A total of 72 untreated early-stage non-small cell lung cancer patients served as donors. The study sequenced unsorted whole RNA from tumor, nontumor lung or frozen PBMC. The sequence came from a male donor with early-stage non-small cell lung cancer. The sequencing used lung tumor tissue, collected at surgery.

CDR3 sequence reads: CASSRGTSGRYQETQYF. CDR3 bases: TGTGCCAGCAGCCGGGGGACTAGCGGGAGGTACCAAGAGACCCAGTACTTC. This chain uses TRBV5-5 with TRBJ2-5; the match to TRBD2 covers 15 bases. The CDR3 has 17 amino acids. Trimming cost V 4 bases and J 0 bases; bases outside gene matches: 4. Germline CDR1 and CDR2: SGHKS and YYEKEE (reference sequence).